The 20 T cell receptor beta chains reported below all come from one sample, sequenced in a study of T cell repertoires in cytomegalovirus infection. TCRdb re-analysed the reads in MiXCR, keeping a single row per CDR3 protein. The data hold fewer than 550,000 distinct CDR3 sequences, with 16% observed a single time. The sample comprised CD8+ T cells from PBMCs. Receptors originate from a human donor in good health (CMV status not recorded). Some clones in this sample may be carry-over from other donors' samples.

This clonotype was detected many times. The chain links TRBV7-9 to TRBJ1-1; D not certain. The germline V and J ends were trimmed by 3 bases and 0 bases, with 11 bases remaining between them. The CDR3 has 15 amino acids. The V gene's germline CDR1 is SEHNR and CDR2 FQNEAQ (reference sequence). CDR3 bases: TGTGCCAGCAGCTTCCAAGGCCGGATGAACACTGAAGCTTTCTTT. Amino acids: CASSFQGRMNTEAFF. Combining the CDR3 with reference TRBV7-9 and TRBJ1-1 gives the whole variable domain DTGVSQNPRHKITKRGQNVTFRCDPISEHNRLYWYRQTLGQGPEFLTYFQNEAQLEKSRLLSDRFSAERPKGSFSTLEIQRTEQGDSAMYLCASSFQGRMNTEAFFGQGTRLTVV.

The rearrangement links TRBV15 to TRBJ1-1; possible D gene TRBD1, 6 bases. This CDR3 spans 12 amino acids. V was trimmed by 6 bases and J by 7 bases, leaving 12 bases between them. Germline lookup yields CDR1 LNHNV and CDR2 YYDKDF (reference sequence). CDR3 in amino acids: CATSFGGVEAFF. The CDR3 DNA sequence: TGTGCCACCAGTTTCGGGGGCGTTGAAGCTTTCTTT.

This clonotype has a handful of counts. CDR3 DNA: TGTGCCAGCAGTGACTCGAGAGGGCCCGGGACACGGACCTACGAGCAGTACTTC. Amino acid sequence: CASSDSRGPGTRTYEQYF. The chain couples TRBV6-4 to TRBJ2-7; perhaps TRBD1 as D (6 bases). The CDR3 runs to 18 residues. Germline CDR1 and CDR2: MRHNA and SNTAGT. The V end was cut by 0 bases, the J end by 2 bases, with 20 bases between.

This clonotype was seen repeatedly, ten times or more. The junction and the germline gene differ at one end; a read error may be behind it. This chain uses TRBV7-9 with TRBJ2-1, with 8 bases fitting TRBD2. The CDR3 runs 16 residues. Germline-derived CDR1 and CDR2 are SEHNR and FQNEAQ (reference sequence). CDR3 coding DNA: TGTGCCGGCAGGGGAAGACTAGCGTTTTCCTACAATGAGCAGTTCTTC. Protein: CAGRGRLAFSYNEQFF.

The chain has TRBV27 and TRBJ1-1; 8 bases are shared with TRBD1. Germline trimming cut 1 base from V and 0 bases from J; bases unmatched to any gene: 4. CDR1 and CDR2 from the germline V gene are MNHEY and SMNVEV (reference sequence). CDR3 length: 16 amino acids. This CDR3 reads CASSLYRGGMNTEAFF. The CDR3 DNA reads as TGTGCCAGCAGTTTATACAGGGGGGGTATGAACACTGAAGCTTTCTTT.

This clonotype has a handful of counts. The chain links TRBV24-1 to TRBJ2-2, with 9 bases identical to TRBD2. J lost 4 bases, V lost 0 bases, and 5 bases had no gene match. Looked up from germline, CDR1 is KGHDR and CDR2 is SFDVKD. CDR3 length: 17 amino acids. This CDR3 reads CATSDLGVAGATGELFF. CDR3 bases: TGTGCCACCAGTGATTTGGGGGTAGCGGGAGCCACCGGGGAGCTGTTTTTT.

There are a few counts of this clonotype. This chain links TRBV5-1 with TRBJ2-3; TRBD2 matches 13 bases. Germline V gene sequence: CDR1 SGHRS, CDR2 YFSETQ. After removal of 0 bases from V and 3 bases from J, the junction contained 4 bases not matched to a gene. There are 17 residues in the CDR3. The CDR3 loop is CASSLVLAGGPTDTQYF. The CDR3 region has the DNA TGCGCCAGCAGCTTGGTACTAGCGGGAGGGCCTACAGATACGCAGTATTTT.

This clonotype was counted many times. The chain joins TRBV28 to TRBJ2-7; TRBD2 matches 12 bases. Germline CDR1 MDHEN, CDR2 SYDVKM. This CDR3 has 16 residues. Losses at the gene ends were 5 bases for V and 4 bases for J; bases not matched to a gene: 9. The CDR3 is CASSQRTSGTDYEQYF. The CDR3 DNA is TGTGCCAGCAGTCAGCGGACTAGCGGGACCGATTACGAGCAGTACTTC.

On this clonotype itself: Since a much larger clone is just one base distant, this may be a read error. The J gene is TRBJ1-3, the V gene TRBV27, with 9 bases lining up with TRBD1. CDR3 length equals 16 residues. Germline values: CDR1 MNHEY, CDR2 SMNVEV (reference sequence). V lost 5 bases and J lost 1; bases outside the gene matches: 6. CDR3 loop: CASSARDRVSGNTIYF. CDR3 DNA: TGTGCCAGCAGTGCCCGGGACAGGGTGTCTGGAAACACCATATATTTT.

This clonotype was recorded only once. At one boundary the junction diverges from the germline segment, which might be a read error. This rearrangement joins TRBV6-6 to TRBJ1-5; D possibly corresponds to TRBD1 (5 bases). Germline assignment: CDR1 MNHNY and CDR2 SVGAGI (reference sequence). The CDR3 runs to 16 residues. CDR3 loop: CASSEGRLQANQLQHF. The CDR3 DNA sequence: TGTGCCAGCAGTGAGGGACGGCTTCAGGCCAATCAGCTCCAGCATTTT.

This clonotype showed up many times. The genes are TRBV6-1 and TRBJ2-5; D gene unclear. The CDR3 runs 14 residues. Germline V gene lookup returns CDR1 MNHNS and CDR2 SASEGT. Trimming cost V 6 bases and J 3 bases, with 14 bases left between them. For the CDR3, the DNA is TGTGCCAGCAGATTGACCAGATTGGAAGAGACCCAGTACTTC. The encoded protein is CASRLTRLEETQYF.

At least ten counts were recorded for this clonotype. The CDR3 here is CASSPILIGTGYEANSPLHF. The CDR3 nucleotides read TGTGCCAGCAGCCCAATTTTGATCGGGACAGGGTATGAGGCTAATTCACCCCTCCACTTT. The chain employs TRBV7-8 and TRBJ1-6, with 9 bases fitting TRBD1. The J segment lost 6 bases and the V segment lost 5 bases, leaving 20 bases of the junction unmatched. CDR1 and CDR2 from the germline V gene are SGHVS and FQNEAQ. This CDR3 has 20 amino acids.

This clonotype was detected ten times or more. V is TRBV6-1 and J is TRBJ1-5, with D uncertain. The CDR3 sequence is 11 residues long. The V end lost 3 bases, the J end lost 4 bases, and 1 base lay between the germline ends. Germline CDR1 reads MNHNS; CDR2 reads SASEGT. The CDR3 protein is CASSDNQPQHF. The CDR3 nucleotides read TGTGCCAGCAGTGATAATCAGCCCCAGCATTTT.

The CDR3 is CASSFEDGPNEKLFF. Written as DNA, the CDR3 is TGTGCCAGCAGTTTTGAGGACGGACCTAATGAAAAACTGTTTTTT. J is TRBJ1-4 and V is TRBV28; D ambiguous. The CDR3 is made up of 15 amino acids. Trimming stripped 3 bases from V and 3 bases from J, with 11 bases between. CDR1 MDHEN and CDR2 SYDVKM come from the germline V gene.

In its sample, this clonotype was seen a few times. The V gene is TRBV7-9, the J gene TRBJ2-5; possible D gene TRBD2, 6 bases. There are 15 residues in the CDR3. In germline, CDR1 is SEHNR, CDR2 FQNEAQ (reference sequence). Trimming left V 5 bases short and J 5 bases short, with 18 bases between. CDR3 loop: CASSPRNSGGETQYF. CDR3 in DNA: TGTGCCAGCAGCCCTAGAAACAGTGGGGGGGAGACCCAGTACTTC.

This clonotype was observed a few times. The chain links TRBV12-3 or TRBV12-4 to TRBJ2-7; D unresolved. This CDR3 comprises 13 residues. V dropped 5 bases and J dropped 6 bases, with 14 bases sitting between them. The CDR3 sequence: CASSQLGPREQYF. The DNA of the CDR3 is TGTGCCAGCAGTCAATTGGGCCCCCGCGAGCAGTACTTC.

V is TRBV27 and J is TRBJ2-7, with a possible D match to TRBD1 (5 bases). V dropped 8 bases and J dropped 6 bases, with 17 bases sitting between them. In germline, CDR1 is MNHEY, CDR2 SMNVEV (reference sequence). This CDR3 comprises 13 residues. The CDR3 loop reads CASRTQGSVEQYF. CDR3 coding DNA: TGTGCCAGCCGTACCCAGGGATCGGTCGAGCAGTACTTC.

Comments on this clonotype: The junction and the germline gene differ at one end; a read error may be behind it. The rearrangement uses TRBV7-6 and TRBJ2-7; D gene uncertain. The CDR3 extends over 14 amino acids. Germline lookup yields CDR1 SGHVS and CDR2 FNYEAQ. The DNA of the CDR3 is TGTGCAAGCAGCCCACCGTACATGGTCTACGAGCAGTACTTC. Translated: CASSPPYMVYEQYF.

As regards this clonotype: Given a much more abundant clone one base away, this may be a read error. Lacking the conserved final phenylalanine or tryptophan, this CDR3 likely reflects a read error. The rearrangement links TRBV11-2 to TRBJ2-1; 10 nucleotides align to TRBD2. This CDR3 has 16 residues. Germline assignment: CDR1 SGHAT and CDR2 FQNNGV. The trim removed 4 bases at V and 8 bases at J, leaving 11 bases unmatched. Here the CDR3 reads CASSSPIAGGGDEQFL. CDR3 coding DNA: TGTGCCAGCAGCTCGCCCATAGCGGGGGGCGGCGATGAGCAGTTCTTA.

This chain joins TRBV12-3 or TRBV12-4 and TRBJ2-5, with a tentative D call TRBD1 (5 bases). This CDR3 region has 13 residues. V was cut by 3 bases and J by 5 bases, with 10 bases left in between. In DNA form, the CDR3 reads TGTGCCAGCAGTTTTCCCGACAGTGAGACCCAGTACTTC. It translates to CASSFPDSETQYF.